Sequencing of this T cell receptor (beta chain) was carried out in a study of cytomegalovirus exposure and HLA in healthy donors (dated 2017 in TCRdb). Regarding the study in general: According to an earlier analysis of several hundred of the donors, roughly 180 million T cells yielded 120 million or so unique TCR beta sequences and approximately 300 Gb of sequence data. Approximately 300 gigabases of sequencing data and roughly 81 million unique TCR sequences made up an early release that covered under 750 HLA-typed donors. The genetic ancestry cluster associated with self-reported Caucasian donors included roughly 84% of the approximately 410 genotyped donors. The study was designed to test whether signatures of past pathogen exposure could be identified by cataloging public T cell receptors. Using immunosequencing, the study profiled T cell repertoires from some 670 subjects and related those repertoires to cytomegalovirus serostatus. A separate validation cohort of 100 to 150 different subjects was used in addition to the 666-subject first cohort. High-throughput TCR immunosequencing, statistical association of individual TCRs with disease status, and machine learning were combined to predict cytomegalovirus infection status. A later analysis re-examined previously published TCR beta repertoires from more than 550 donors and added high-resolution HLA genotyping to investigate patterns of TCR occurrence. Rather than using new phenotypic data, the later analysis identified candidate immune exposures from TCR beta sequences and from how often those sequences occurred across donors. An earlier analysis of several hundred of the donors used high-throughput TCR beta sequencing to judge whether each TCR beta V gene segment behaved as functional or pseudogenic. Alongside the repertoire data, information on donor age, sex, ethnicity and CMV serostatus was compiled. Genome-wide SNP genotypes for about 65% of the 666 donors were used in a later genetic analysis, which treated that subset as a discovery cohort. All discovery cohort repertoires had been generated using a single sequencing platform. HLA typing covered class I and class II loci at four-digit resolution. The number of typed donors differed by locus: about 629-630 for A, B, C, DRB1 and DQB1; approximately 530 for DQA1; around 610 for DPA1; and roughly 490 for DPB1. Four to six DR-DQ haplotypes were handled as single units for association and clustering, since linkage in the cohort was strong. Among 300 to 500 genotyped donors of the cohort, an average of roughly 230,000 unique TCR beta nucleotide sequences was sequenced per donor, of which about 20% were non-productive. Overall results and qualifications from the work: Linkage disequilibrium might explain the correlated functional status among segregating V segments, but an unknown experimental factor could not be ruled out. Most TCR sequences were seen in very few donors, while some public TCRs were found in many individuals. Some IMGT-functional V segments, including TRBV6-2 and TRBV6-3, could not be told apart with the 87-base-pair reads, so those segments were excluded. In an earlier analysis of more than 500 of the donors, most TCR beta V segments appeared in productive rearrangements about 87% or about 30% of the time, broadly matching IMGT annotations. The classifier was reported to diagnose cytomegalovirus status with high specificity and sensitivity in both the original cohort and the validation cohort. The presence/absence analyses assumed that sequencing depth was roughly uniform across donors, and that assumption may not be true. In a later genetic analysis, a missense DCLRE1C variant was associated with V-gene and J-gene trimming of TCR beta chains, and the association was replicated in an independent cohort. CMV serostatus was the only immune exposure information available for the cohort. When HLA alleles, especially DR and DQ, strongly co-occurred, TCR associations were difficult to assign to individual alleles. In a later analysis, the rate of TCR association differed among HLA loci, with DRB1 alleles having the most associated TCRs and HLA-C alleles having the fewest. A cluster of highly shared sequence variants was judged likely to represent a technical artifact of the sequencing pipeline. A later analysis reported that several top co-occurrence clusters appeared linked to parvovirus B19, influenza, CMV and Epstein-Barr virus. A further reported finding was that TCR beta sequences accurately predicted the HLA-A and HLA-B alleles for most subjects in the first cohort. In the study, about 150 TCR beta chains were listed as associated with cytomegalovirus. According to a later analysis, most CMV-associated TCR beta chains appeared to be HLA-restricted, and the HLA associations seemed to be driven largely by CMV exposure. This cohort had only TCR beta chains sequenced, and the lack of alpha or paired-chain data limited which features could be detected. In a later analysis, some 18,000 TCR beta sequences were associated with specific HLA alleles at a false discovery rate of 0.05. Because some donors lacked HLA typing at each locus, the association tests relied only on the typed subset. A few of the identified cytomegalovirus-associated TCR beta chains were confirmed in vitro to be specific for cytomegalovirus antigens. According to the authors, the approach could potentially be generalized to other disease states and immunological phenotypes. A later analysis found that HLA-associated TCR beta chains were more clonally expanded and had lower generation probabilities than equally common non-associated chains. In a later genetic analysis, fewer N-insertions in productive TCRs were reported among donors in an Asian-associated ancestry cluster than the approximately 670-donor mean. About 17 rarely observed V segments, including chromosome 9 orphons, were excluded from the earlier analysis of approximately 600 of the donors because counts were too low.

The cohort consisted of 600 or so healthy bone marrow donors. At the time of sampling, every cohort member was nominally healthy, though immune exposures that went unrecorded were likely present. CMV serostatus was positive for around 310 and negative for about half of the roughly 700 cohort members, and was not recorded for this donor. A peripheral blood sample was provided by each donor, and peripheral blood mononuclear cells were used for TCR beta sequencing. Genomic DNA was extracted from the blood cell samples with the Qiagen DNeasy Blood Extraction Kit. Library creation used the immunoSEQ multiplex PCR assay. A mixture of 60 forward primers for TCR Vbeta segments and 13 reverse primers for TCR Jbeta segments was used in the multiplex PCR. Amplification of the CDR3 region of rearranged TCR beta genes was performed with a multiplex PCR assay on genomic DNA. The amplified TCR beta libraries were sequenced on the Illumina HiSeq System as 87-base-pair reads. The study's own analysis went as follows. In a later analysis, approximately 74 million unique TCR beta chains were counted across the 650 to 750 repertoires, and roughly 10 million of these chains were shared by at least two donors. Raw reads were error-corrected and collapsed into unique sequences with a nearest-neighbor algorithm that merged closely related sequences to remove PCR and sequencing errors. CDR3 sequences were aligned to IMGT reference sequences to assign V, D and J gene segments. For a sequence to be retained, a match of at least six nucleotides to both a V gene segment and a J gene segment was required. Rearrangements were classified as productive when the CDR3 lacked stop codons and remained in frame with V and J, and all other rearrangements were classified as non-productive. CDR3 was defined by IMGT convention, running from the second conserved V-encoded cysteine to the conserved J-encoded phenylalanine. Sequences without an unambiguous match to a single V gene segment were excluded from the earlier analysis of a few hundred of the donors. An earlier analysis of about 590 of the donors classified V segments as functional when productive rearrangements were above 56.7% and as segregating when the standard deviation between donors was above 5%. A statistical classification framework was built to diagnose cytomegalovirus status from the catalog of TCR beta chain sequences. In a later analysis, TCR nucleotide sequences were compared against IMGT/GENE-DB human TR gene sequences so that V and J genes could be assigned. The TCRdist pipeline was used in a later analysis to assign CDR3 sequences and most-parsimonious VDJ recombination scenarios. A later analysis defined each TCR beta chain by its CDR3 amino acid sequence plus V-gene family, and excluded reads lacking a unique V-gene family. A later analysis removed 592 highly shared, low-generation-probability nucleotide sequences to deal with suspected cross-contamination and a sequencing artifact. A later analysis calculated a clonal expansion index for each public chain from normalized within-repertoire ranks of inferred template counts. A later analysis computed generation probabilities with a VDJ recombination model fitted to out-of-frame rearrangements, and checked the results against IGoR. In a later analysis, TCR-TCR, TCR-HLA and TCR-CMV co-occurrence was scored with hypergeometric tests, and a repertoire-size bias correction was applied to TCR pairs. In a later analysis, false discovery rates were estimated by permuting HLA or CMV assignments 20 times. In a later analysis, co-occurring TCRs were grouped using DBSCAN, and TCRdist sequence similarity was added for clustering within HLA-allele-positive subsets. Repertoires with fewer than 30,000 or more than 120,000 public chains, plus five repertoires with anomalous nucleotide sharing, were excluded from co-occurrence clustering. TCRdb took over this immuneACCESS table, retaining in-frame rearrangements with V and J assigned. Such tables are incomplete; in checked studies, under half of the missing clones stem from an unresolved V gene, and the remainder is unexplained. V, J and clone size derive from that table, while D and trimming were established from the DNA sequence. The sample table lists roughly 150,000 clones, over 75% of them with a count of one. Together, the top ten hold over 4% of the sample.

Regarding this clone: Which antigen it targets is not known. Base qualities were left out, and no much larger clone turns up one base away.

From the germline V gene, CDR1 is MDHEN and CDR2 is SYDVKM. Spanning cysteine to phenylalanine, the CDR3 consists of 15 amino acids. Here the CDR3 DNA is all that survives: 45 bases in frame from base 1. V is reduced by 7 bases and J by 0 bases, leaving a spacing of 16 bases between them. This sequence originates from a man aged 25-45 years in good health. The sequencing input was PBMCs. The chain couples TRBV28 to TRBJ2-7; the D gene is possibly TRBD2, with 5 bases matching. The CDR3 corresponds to CASTPDFKSSYEQYF. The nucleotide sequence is TGTGCCAGCACCCCGGACTTTAAGTCCTCCTACGAGCAGTACTTC.